The T cell receptor beta chain described here comes from a study of cytomegalovirus exposure and HLA in healthy donors. The study's findings and limits: TCR beta sequences numbering around 15,000 were associated with HLA alleles at 0.05 false discovery rate in a later analysis. A link between a missense DCLRE1C variant and TCR beta V- and J-gene trimming emerged from a later analysis. Across HLA loci, a later analysis found differing TCR association rates, with DRB1 most and HLA-C fewest.

In the case of this clone: Its specificity is unknown.

V lost 0 bases and J 6 bases, leaving 10 bases between the germline ends. Germline loops: CDR1 SGDLS, CDR2 YYNGEE. The length of the CDR3 is 13 residues. As for the donors, each was a healthy bone marrow donor. Primers included in the PCR were 60 Vbeta and 13 Jbeta primers. Using immunoSEQ multiplex PCR, the repertoire was profiled, and TCRdb retains in-frame clones only, with some absent. The sample lists roughly 160,000 clones, 73% seen once, with about 5.4% in the top ten. The chain is built from TRBV9 and TRBJ2-7; D possibly corresponds to TRBD2 (5 bases). This TCR was sampled from a woman aged 18-30 years in good health and CMV-seropositive. The sample taken for sequencing was PBMCs. The CDR3 loop is CASSVAGSAEQYF. The CDR3, as DNA: TGTGCCAGCAGCGTAGCGGGATCGGCCGAGCAGTACTTC.